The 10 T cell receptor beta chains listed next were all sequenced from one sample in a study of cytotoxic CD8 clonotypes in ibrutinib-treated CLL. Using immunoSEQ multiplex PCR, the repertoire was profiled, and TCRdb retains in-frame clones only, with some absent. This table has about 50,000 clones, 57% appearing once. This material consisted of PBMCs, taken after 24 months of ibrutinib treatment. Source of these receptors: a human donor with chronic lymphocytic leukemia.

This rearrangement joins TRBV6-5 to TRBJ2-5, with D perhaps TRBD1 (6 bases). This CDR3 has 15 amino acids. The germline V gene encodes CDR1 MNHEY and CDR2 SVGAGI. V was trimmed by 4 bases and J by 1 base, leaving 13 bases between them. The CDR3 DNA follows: TGTGCCAGCAGTTCCGACAGGTTACGCCAAGAGACCCAGTACTTC. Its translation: CASSSDRLRQETQYF.

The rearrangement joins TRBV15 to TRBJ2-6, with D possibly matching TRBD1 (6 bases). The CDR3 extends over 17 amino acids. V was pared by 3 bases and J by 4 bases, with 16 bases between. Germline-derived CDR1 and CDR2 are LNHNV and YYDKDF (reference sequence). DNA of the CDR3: TGTGCCACCAGCAGGGAACTACAGGGTTCCGGGGCCAACGTCCTGACTTTC. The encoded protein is CATSRELQGSGANVLTF. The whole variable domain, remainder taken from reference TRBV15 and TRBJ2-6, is DAMVIQNPRYQVTQFGKPVTLSCSQTLNHNVMYWYQQKSSQAPKLLFHYYDKDFNNEADTPDNFQSRRPNTSFCFLDIRSPGLGDTAMYLCATSRELQGSGANVLTFGAGSRLTVL.

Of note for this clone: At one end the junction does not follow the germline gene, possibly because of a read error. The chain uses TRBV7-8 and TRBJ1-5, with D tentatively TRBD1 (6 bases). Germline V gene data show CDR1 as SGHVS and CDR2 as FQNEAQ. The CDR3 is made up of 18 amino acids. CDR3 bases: TGTGCCAGCAGCTTAGAACAGGGTTGGCTTAATAGCCATCAGCCCCAGCATTTT. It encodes CASSLEQGWLNSHQPQHF.

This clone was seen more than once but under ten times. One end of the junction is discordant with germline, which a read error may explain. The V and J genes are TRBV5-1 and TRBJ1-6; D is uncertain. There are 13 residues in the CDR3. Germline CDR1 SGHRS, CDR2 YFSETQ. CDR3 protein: CASSLAYNSPLHF. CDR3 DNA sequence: TGCGCCAGCAGCTTGGCTTATAATTCGCCCCTCCACTTT.

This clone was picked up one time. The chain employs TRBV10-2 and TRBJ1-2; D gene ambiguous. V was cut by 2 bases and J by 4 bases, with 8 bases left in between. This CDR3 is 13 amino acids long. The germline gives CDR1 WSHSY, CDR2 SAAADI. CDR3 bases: TGCGCCAGCAGTGAGAATGGTCGCTATGGCTACACCTTC. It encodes CASSENGRYGYTF.

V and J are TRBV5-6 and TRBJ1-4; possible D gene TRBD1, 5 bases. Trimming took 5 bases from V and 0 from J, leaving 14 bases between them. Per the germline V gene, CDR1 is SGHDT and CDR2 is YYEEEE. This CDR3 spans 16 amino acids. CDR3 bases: TGTGCCAGCAGTGTGGGGGTTACGTCAACTAATGAAAAACTGTTTTTT. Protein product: CASSVGVTSTNEKLFF.

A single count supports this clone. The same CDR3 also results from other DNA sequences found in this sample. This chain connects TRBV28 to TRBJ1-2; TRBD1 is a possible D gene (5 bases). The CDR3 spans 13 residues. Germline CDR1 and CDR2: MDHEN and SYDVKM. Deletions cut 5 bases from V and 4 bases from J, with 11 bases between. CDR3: CASSPDRVYGYTF. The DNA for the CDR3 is TGTGCCAGCAGTCCCGACAGAGTCTATGGCTACACCTTC.

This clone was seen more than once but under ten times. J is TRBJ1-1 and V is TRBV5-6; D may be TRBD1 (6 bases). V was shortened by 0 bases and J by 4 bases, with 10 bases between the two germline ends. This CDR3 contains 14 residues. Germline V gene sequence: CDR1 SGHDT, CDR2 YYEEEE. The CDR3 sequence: CASSLAQGSTEAFF. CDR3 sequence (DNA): TGTGCCAGCAGCTTGGCTCAGGGGTCCACTGAAGCTTTCTTT. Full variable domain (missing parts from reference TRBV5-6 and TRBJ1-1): DAGVTQSPTHLIKTRGQQVTLRCSPKSGHDTVSWYQQALGQGPQFIFQYYEEEERQRGNFPDRFSGHQFPNYSSELNVNALLLGDSALYLCASSLAQGSTEAFFGQGTRLTVV.

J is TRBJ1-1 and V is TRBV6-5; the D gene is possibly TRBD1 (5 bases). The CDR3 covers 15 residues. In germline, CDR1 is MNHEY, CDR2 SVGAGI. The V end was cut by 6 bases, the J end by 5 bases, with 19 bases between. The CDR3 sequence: CASRVEGTGFTEAFF. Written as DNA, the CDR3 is TGTGCCAGCAGAGTCGAAGGGACGGGTTTTACTGAAGCTTTCTTT.

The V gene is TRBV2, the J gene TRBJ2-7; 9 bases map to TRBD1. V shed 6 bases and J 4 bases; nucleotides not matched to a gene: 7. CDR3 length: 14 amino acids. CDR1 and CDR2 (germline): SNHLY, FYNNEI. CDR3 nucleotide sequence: TGTGCCAGCAGAGGGACAGGGCAAACTTACGAGCAGTACTTC. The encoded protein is CASRGTGQTYEQYF.